This TCR beta chain was sequenced during a study of blood T cell repertoires in COVID-19. Study in general: Italy, Spain and the United States were the sources of the convalescent and acute COVID-19 samples. In each case, the material was cDNA or gDNA derived from T cells, B-cell-depleted T cells, or PBMCs.

Clinical histories supplied by participants themselves formed the basis of cohort assignment. How the authors handled the data: Amplification from reference gene primers served as the basis for estimated nucleated cell counts. TCRdb's table, derived via immunoSEQ multiplex PCR, lists solely in-frame clones and lacks some. V and J calls and clone size are given by that table; D and trimming were obtained from the DNA. The repertoire holds about 320,000 clones, roughly 88% seen once, with around 5% in the top ten. From germline, CDR1 is SGHNT and CDR2 YYREEE (reference sequence). This CDR3 comprises 15 residues. V lost 4 bases and J 4 bases, leaving 18 bases between the germline ends.

Sample: PBMCs or T cells enriched from blood (not recorded which). The clonotype was recovered from a man aged 30 to 45 who had recovered from COVID-19. This chain links TRBV5-4 with TRBJ2-7, with D perhaps TRBD1 (6 bases). CDR3 sequence reads: CASSPATGLIYEQYF. The CDR3 coding sequence is TGTGCCAGCAGCCCCGCTACAGGGCTGATTTACGAGCAGTACTTC.